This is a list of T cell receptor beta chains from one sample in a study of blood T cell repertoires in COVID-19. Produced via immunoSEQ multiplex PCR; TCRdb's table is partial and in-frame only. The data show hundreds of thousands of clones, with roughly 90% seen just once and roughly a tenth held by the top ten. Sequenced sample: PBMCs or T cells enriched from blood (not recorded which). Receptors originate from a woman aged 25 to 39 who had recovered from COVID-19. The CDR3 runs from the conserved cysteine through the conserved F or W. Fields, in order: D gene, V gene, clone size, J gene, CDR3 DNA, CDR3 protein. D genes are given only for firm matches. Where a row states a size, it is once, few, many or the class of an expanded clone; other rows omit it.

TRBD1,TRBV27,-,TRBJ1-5,TGTGCCAGCAGTTCGACTTCAAGAACAGGGGGCAGCAATCAGCCCCAGCATTTT,CASSSTSRTGGSNQPQHF
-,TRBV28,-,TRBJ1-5,TGTGCCAGCAGTTTATACAGGCAGCCCCAGCATTTT,CASSLYRQPQHF
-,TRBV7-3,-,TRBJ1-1,TGTGCCAGCAGCCTGGGGGGGAGCAAGAACACTGAAGCTTTCTTT,CASSLGGSKNTEAFF
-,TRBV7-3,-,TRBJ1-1,TGTGCCAGCAGCCCAGGGTCTGGGCTGAACACTGAAGCTTTCTTT,CASSPGSGLNTEAFF
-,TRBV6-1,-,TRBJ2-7,TGTGCCAGCAGTGATAGGTTCGCGGGGTACGAGCAGTACTTC,CASSDRFAGYEQYF
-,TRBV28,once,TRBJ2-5,TGTGCCAGCAGTCCTCTCGGGGGTAAGGGGACCCAGTACTTC,CASSPLGGKGTQYF
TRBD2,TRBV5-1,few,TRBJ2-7,TGCGCCAGCAGCCCACTGACTAGCGGGAGGGCCTCCGAGCAGTACTTC,CASSPLTSGRASEQYF
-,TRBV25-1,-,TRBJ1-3,TGTGCCATAACCAACCAGGACATGGAGAACACCATATATTTT,CAITNQDMENTIYF
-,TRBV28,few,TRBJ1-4,TGTGCCAGCAGTCCCGCAGGGTCCCCTCGTGAAAAACTGTTTTTT,CASSPAGSPREKLFF
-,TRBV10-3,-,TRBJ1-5,TGTGCCATCAGTGAAGGTACAGGGTTTAGCAATCAGCCCCAGCATTTT,CAISEGTGFSNQPQHF
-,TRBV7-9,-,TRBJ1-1,TGTGCCAGCAGCTTCTCCGCGGGATATCCGCTCCGTTACACTGAAGCTTTCTTT,CASSFSAGYPLRYTEAFF
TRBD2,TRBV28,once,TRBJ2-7,TGTGCCAGCAGTTTACTCCGGGGAGGGTCGCAGTACTTC,CASSLLRGGSQYF
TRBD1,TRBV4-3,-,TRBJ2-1,TGCGCCAGCGCCTCGACAGGGACGGACTACAATGAGCAGTTCTTC,CASASTGTDYNEQFF
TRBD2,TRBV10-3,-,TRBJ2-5,TGTGCCATCAAGGCAGCGGGACGAGATACCCAGTACTTC,CAIKAAGRDTQYF
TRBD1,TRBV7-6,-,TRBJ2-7,TGTGCCAGCAGCCCAACAGGGGGCAAGTTCAGCTACGAGCAGTACTTC,CASSPTGGKFSYEQYF